The 9 T cell receptor beta chains reported below all come from one sample, sequenced in a study of cytomegalovirus exposure and HLA in healthy donors (dated by TCRdb to between 2016 and 2019). To prepare the library, the immunoSEQ multiplex PCR assay was applied. The multiplex PCR relied on a mix of 60 forward primers for TCR Vbeta segments and 13 reverse primers for TCR Jbeta segments. Sourced from immuneACCESS, this table was stored by TCRdb with only in-frame sequences that have V and J called. A share of the clones is absent; for the studies checked, an unresolved V gene accounts for under half, and the remainder has no known explanation. Counted in this sample were some 150,000 clones; about two thirds of them appeared once. The ten largest make up 2.8% of the sample. The sequencing input was PBMCs. These receptors came from a young woman in good health and CMV-seronegative.

This chain uses TRBV2 with TRBJ2-7, with D possibly matching TRBD1 (5 bases). CDR3 length: 14 residues. V was pared by 5 bases and J by 4 bases, with 15 bases between. Germline V gene data show CDR1 as SNHLY and CDR2 as FYNNEI. The CDR3 nucleotides are TGTGCCAGCAGTACCCCCCAGGGTCTTTACGAGCAGTACTTC. It is translated as CASSTPQGLYEQYF.

Notes on this clone: The same CDR3 arises from other DNA sequences in this sample as well. The chain is built from TRBV5-1 and TRBJ1-4; possible D gene TRBD1, 5 bases. CDR1 SGHRS and CDR2 YFSETQ come from the germline V gene. Deletions cut 3 bases from V and 6 bases from J, with 12 bases between. This CDR3 is built from 14 residues. The CDR3 reads CASSSAGGYEKLFF. Written as DNA, the CDR3 is TGCGCCAGCAGCTCGGCCGGGGGGTATGAAAAACTGTTTTTT.

The chain couples TRBV6-5 to TRBJ2-5, with 9 nucleotides matching TRBD2. J was trimmed by 3 bases and V by 4 bases; bases with no gene match: 6. CDR1 and CDR2 from the germline V gene are MNHEY and SVGAGI. The CDR3 is 15 amino acids. The CDR3 is CASSSLAGVEETQYF. Here the CDR3 DNA reads TGTGCCAGCAGTTCCTTAGCGGGGGTCGAAGAGACCCAGTACTTC.

This chain connects TRBV5-4 to TRBJ2-1, with 8 bases identical to TRBD2. With V trimmed by 0 bases and J by 8 bases, 4 bases remained unmatched. Germline V gene data show CDR1 as SGHNT and CDR2 as YYREEE (reference sequence). This CDR3 contains 14 residues. CDR3 protein: CASSLAGGRHEQFF. DNA of the CDR3: TGTGCCAGCAGCTTGGCGGGGGGGCGGCATGAGCAGTTCTTC.

This clone has just one count. V gene TRBV15 combines with J gene TRBJ2-7; 7 positions agree with TRBD2. CDR1 is LNHNV, CDR2 YYDKDF, per germline (reference sequence). With V trimmed by 0 bases and J by 0 bases, 8 bases remained unmatched. This CDR3 spans 17 amino acids. CDR3 sequence (DNA): TGTGCCACCAGCAGAGATGGGGGAGGGGTCAGCTCCTACGAGCAGTACTTC. Translated: CATSRDGGGVSSYEQYF. The full variable domain, completed using reference TRBV15 and TRBJ2-7, is DAMVIQNPRYQVTQFGKPVTLSCSQTLNHNVMYWYQQKSSQAPKLLFHYYDKDFNNEADTPDNFQSRRPNTSFCFLDIRSPGLGDTAMYLCATSRDGGGVSSYEQYFGPGTRLTVT.

The chain employs TRBV5-4 and TRBJ1-2; TRBD1 might be the D (5 bases). The CDR3 is made up of 13 amino acids. The V and J ends lost 7 bases and 3 bases respectively, with 13 bases between them. Germline CDR1 and CDR2: SGHNT and YYREEE (reference sequence). CDR3 residues: CASRAGTYYGYTF. For the CDR3, the DNA is TGTGCCAGCCGGGCAGGGACTTACTATGGCTACACCTTC.

This clone has a handful of counts. This chain uses TRBV6-1 with TRBJ2-7; TRBD1 might be the D (6 bases). The CDR3 covers 16 residues. The germline CDR1 and CDR2 sequences are MNHNS and SASEGT. V lost 2 bases and J lost 1, with 15 bases in between. The CDR3, as DNA: TGTGCCAGCAGTGAAAAGAAGGGACACCCTTCCTACGAGCAGTACTTC. Protein: CASSEKKGHPSYEQYF.

In DNA, the CDR3 is TGTGCCAGCAGCTTCCGCAGGGACTATGGCTACACCTTC. This sequence encodes CASSFRRDYGYTF. The J gene is TRBJ1-2, the V gene TRBV5-4, with D possibly matching TRBD1 (5 bases). The V end lost 2 bases, the J end lost 3 bases, and 8 bases lay between the germline ends. The CDR3 length is 13 residues. Germline V gene data show CDR1 as SGHNT and CDR2 as YYREEE (reference sequence).

This sequence joins TRBV29-1 and TRBJ2-3, with 8 positions matching TRBD2. This CDR3 has 15 residues. J gave up 3 bases and V 7 bases, and 12 bases lay outside the gene matches. CDR1 and CDR2 (germline): SQVTM, ANQGSEA. CDR3 amino acids: CSAKQGTRYTDTQYF. CDR3 nucleotide sequence: TGCAGCGCCAAACAAGGGACTAGATATACAGATACGCAGTATTTT.